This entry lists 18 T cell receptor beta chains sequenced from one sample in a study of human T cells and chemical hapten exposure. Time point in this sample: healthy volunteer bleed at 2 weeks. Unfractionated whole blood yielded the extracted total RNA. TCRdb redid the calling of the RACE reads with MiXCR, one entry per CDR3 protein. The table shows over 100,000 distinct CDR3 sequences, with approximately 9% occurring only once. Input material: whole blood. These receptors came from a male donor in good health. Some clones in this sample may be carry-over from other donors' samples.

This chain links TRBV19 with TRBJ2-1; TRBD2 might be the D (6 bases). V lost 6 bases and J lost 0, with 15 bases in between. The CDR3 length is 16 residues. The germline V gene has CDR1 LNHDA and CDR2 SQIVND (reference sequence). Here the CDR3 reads CASRPTGSASYNEQFF. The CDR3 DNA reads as TGTGCCAGTAGACCCACCGGGAGCGCCTCCTACAATGAGCAGTTCTTC. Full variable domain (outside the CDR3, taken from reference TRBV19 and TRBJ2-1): DGGITQSPKYLFRKEGQNVTLSCEQNLNHDAMYWYRQDPGQGLRLIYYSQIVNDFQKGDIAEGYSVSREKKESFPLTVTSAQKNPTAFYLCASRPTGSASYNEQFFGPGTRLTVL.

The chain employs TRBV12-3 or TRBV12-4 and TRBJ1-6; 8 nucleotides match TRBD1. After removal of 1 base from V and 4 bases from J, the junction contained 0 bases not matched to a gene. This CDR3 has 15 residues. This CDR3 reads CASSLGQGYNSPLHF. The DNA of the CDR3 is TGTGCCAGCAGTTTAGGACAGGGGTATAATTCACCCCTCCACTTT.

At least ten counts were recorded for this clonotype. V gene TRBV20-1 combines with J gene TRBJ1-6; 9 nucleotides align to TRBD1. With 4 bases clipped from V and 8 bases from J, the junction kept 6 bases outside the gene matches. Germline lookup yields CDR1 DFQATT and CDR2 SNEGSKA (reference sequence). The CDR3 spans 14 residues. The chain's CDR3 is CSATQDRGDSPLHF. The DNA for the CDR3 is TGCAGTGCTACACAAGACAGGGGGGATTCACCCCTCCACTTT.

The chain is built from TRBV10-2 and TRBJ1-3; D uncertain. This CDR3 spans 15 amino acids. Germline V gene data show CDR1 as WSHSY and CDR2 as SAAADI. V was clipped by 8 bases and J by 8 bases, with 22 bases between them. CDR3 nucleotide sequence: TGCGCCAGCTCGAACGACCCCATAGCGGATTACACCATATATTTT. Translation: CASSNDPIADYTIYF.

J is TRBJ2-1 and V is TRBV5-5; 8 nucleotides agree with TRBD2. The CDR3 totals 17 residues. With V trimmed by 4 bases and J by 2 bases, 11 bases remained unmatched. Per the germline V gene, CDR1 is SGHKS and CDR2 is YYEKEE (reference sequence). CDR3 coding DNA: TGTGCCAGCAGCCCCGCAGAAGCGGGAGCCCCCTACAATGAGCAGTTCTTC. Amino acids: CASSPAEAGAPYNEQFF. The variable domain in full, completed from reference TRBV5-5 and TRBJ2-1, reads DAGVTQSPTHLIKTRGQQVTLRCSPISGHKSVSWYQQVLGQGPQFIFQYYEKEERGRGNFPDRFSARQFPNYSSELNVNALLLGDSALYLCASSPAEAGAPYNEQFFGPGTRLTVL.

The CDR3 nucleotides are TGTGCCAGCAGCTTAAGCACAGGGGTGGGCAATCAGCCCCAGCATTTT. Translation gives CASSLSTGVGNQPQHF. This chain uses TRBV7-9 with TRBJ1-5, with 7 bases lining up with TRBD1. This CDR3 comprises 16 residues. Per the germline V gene, CDR1 is SEHNR and CDR2 is FQNEAQ (reference sequence). After removal of 2 bases from V and 2 bases from J, the junction contained 6 bases not matched to a gene.

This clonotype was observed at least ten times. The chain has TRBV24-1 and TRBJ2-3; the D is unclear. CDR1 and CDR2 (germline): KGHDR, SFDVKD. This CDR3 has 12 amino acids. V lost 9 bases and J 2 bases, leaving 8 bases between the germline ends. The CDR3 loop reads CATGTDTDTQYF. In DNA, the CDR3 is TGTGCCACCGGCACCGACACAGATACGCAGTATTTT.

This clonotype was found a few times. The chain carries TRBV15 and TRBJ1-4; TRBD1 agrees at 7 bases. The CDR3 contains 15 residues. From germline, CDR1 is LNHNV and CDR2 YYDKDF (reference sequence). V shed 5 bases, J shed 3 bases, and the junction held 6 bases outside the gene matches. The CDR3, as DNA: TGTGCCACCAGCTTTCGGGGGACAGCTAATGAAAAACTGTTTTTT. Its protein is CATSFRGTANEKLFF. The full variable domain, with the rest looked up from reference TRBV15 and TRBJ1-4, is DAMVIQNPRYQVTQFGKPVTLSCSQTLNHNVMYWYQQKSSQAPKLLFHYYDKDFNNEADTPDNFQSRRPNTSFCFLDIRSPGLGDTAMYLCATSFRGTANEKLFFGSGTQLSVL.

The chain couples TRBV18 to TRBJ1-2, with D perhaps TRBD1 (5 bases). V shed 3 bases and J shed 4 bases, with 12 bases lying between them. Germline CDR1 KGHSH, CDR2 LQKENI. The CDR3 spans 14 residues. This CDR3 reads CASSPRDASYGYTF. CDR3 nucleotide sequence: TGTGCCAGCTCACCTCGGGACGCCAGCTATGGCTACACCTTC. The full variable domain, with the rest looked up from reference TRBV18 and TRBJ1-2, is NAGVMQNPRHLVRRRGQEARLRCSPMKGHSHVYWYRQLPEEGLKFMVYLQKENIIDESGMPKERFSAEFPKEGPSILRIQQVVRGDSAAYFCASSPRDASYGYTFGSGTRLTVV.

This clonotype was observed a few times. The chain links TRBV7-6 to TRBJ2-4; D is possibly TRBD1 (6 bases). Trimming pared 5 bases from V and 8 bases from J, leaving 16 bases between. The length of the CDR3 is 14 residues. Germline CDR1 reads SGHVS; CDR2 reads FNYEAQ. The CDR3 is CASSPGRAGDIQYF. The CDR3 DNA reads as TGTGCCAGCAGCCCGGGCAGGGCAGGGGACATTCAGTACTTC.

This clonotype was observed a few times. The CDR3 nucleotides read TGTGCCAGCAGCCAAGATCTAATAGGGGGGCACTACAATGAGCAGTTCTTC. Its protein is CASSQDLIGGHYNEQFF. The chain employs TRBV3-1 and TRBJ2-1, with D perhaps being TRBD1 or TRBD2 (6 bases each). V dropped 0 bases and J dropped 3 bases, with 15 bases sitting between them. Per germline, CDR1 LGHDT and CDR2 YNNKEL (reference sequence). The CDR3 spans 17 residues.

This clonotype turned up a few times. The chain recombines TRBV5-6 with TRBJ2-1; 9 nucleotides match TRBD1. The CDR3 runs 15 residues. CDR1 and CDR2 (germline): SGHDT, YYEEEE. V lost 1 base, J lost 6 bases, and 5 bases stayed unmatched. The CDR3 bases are TGTGCCAGCAGCTTGAGGGACAGGGCGGTCAATGAGCAGTTCTTC. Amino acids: CASSLRDRAVNEQFF.

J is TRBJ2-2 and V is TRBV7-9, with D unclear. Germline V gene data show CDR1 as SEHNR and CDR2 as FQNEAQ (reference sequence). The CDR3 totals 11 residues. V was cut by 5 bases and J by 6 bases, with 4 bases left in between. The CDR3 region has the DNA TGTGCCAGCAGCAGTTCCGGGGAGCTGTTTTTT. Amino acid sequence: CASSSSGELFF.

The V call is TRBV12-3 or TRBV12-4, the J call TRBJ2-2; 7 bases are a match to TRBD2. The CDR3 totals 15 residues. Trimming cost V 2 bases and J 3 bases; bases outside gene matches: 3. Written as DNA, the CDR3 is TGTGCCAGCAGTTTAAAACTAGCGTACACCGGGGAGCTGTTTTTT. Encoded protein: CASSLKLAYTGELFF.

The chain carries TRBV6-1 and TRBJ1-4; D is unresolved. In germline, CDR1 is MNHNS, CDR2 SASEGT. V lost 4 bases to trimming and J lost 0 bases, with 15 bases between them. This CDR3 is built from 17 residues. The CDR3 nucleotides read TGTGCCAGCAGTGGTCCTGGCCCCCACGCAACTAATGAAAAACTGTTTTTT. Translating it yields CASSGPGPHATNEKLFF.

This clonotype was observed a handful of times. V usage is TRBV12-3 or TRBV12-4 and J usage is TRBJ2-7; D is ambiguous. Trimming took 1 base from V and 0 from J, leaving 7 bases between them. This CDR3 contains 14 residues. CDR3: CASSLGESSYEQYF. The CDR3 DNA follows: TGTGCCAGCAGTTTAGGCGAAAGCTCCTACGAGCAGTACTTC.

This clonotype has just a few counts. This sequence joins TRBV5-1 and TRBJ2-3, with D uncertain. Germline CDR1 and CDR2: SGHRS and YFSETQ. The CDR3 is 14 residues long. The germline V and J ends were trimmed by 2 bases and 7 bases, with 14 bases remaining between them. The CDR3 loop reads CASSFTTPQNTQYF. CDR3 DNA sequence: TGCGCCAGCAGCTTTACTACCCCACAGAATACGCAGTATTTT.

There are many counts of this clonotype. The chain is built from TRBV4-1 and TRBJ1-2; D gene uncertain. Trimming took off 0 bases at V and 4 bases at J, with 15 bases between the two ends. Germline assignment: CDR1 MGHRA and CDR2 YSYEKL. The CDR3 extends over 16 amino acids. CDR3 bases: TGCGCCAGCAGCCAAGAAGGCGGGATCGGATCCTATGGCTACACCTTC. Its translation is CASSQEGGIGSYGYTF.